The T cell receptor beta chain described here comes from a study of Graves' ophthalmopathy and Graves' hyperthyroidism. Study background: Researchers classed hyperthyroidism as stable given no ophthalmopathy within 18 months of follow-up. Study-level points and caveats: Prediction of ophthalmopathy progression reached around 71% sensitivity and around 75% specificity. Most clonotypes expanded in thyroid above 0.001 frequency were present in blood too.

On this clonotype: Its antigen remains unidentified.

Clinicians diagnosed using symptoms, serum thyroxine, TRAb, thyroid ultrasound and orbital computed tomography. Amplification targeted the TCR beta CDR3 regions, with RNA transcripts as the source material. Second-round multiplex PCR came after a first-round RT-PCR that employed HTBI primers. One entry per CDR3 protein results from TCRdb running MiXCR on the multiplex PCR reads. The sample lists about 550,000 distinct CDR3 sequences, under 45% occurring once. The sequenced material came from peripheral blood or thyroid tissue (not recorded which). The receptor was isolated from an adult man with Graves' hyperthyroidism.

The CDR3: CATATGALSYEQYF. CDR3 DNA: TGTGCCACCGCCACAGGGGCCCTCTCCTACGAGCAGTACTTC. The rearrangement joins TRBV10-3 to TRBJ2-7; 7 positions match TRBD1. CDR3 length equals 14 residues. J lost 0 bases, V lost 10 bases, and 9 bases had no gene match. CDR1 ENHRY and CDR2 SYGVKD come from the germline V gene.